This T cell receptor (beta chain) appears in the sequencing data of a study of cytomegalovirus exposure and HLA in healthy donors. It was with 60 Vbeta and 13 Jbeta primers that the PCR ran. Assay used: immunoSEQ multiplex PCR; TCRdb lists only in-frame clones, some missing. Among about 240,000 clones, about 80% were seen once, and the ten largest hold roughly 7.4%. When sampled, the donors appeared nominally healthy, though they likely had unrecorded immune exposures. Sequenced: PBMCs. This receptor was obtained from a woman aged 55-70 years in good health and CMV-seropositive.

The CDR3 protein is CAWSVGWAGGFNEQFF. The CDR3 nucleotides are TGTGCCTGGAGTGTAGGATGGGCGGGAGGTTTCAATGAGCAGTTCTTC. The chain combines TRBV30 with TRBJ2-1; 8 positions agree with TRBD2. The CDR3 covers 16 residues. CDR1 and CDR2 from the germline V gene are GTSNPN and SVGIG (reference sequence). V shed 0 bases and J 6 bases; nucleotides not matched to a gene: 10.